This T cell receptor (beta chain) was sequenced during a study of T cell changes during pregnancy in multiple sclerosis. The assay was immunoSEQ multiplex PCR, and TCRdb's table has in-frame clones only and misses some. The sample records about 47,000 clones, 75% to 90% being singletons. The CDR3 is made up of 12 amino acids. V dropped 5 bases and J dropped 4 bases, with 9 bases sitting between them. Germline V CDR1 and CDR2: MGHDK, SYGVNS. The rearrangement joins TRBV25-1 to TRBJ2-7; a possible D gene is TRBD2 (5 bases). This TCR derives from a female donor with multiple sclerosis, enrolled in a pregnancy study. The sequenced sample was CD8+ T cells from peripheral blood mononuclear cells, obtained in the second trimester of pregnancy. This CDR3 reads CASSFEGYEQYF. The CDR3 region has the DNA TGTGCCAGCAGTTTCGAGGGTTACGAGCAGTACTTC.